This T cell receptor beta chain was recovered during a study of CD8 T cells in ankylosing spondylitis. Study observations and caveats: In peripheral blood, disease-linked CD8+ clones occurred at relatively low frequencies. A TCR beta motif of fewer than ten highly homologous variants seemed to mark ankylosing spondylitis blood.

Scientists made TCR beta libraries using quantitative 5'-RACE with molecular barcodes. TCRdb itself ran the 5' RACE reads through MiXCR, one entry per CDR3 protein. Of about 160,000 distinct CDR3 sequences in the sample, approximately 9.9% were seen once. Only a few counts were recorded for this clonotype. What it recognizes is unknown. Germline CDR1 and CDR2: LNHNV and YYDKDF (reference sequence). V lost 7 bases to trimming and J lost 2 bases, with 18 bases between them. This CDR3 comprises 16 residues. V gene TRBV15 combines with J gene TRBJ2-1, with a tentative D call TRBD2 (6 bases). This clonotype was sampled from a female donor with ankylosing spondylitis or in good health (not recorded which). Sequencing was carried out using blood, either unsorted or a sorted T cell fraction (not recorded which). The CDR3: CATTQVGGLAYNEQFF. Here the CDR3 DNA reads TGTGCCACCACCCAAGTAGGAGGGTTAGCCTACAATGAGCAGTTCTTC.